One and the same sample provided the 29 T cell receptor beta chains below, sequenced in a study of cytomegalovirus exposure and HLA in healthy donors. Primers included in the PCR were 60 Vbeta and 13 Jbeta primers. Profiled with immunoSEQ multiplex PCR; TCRdb holds only in-frame clones, not every one. Counted here are 150,000 to 180,000 clones, more than 60% occurring once; the ten biggest clones make up 4% to 4.5%. The sequencing input was PBMCs. All receptors derive from a woman in her forties in good health and CMV-seronegative.

The chain combines TRBV6-5 with TRBJ1-2, with 9 bases matching TRBD1. This CDR3 comprises 13 residues. V was clipped by 7 bases and J by 5 bases; unmatched bases: 5. CDR1 is MNHEY and CDR2 is SVGAGI in the germline V gene. In nucleotides, the CDR3 is TGTGCCAGCAACCAAGGACAGGGGTATGGCTACACCTTC. The encoded protein is CASNQGQGYGYTF.

This chain connects TRBV7-8 to TRBJ1-1; maybe TRBD1 (5 bases). The germline V gene has CDR1 SGHVS and CDR2 FQNEAQ. There are 13 residues in the CDR3. V lost 8 bases to trimming and J lost 0 bases, with 10 bases between them. CDR3 DNA sequence: TGTGCCAGCGGGGCAGGACTGAACACTGAAGCTTTCTTT. It translates to CASGAGLNTEAFF.

The chain has TRBV27 and TRBJ1-4; 9 nucleotides line up with TRBD1. Losses at the gene ends were 7 bases for V and 8 bases for J; bases not matched to a gene: 11. Germline CDR1 and CDR2: MNHEY and SMNVEV (reference sequence). CDR3 length: 15 residues. As DNA, the CDR3 is TGTGCCAGCACCAATACAGGGGGCGCACGGGAAAAACTGTTTTTT. Residues: CASTNTGGAREKLFF.

This clone was detected a few times. The genes are TRBV6-6 and TRBJ2-7, with 7 bases matching TRBD1. The CDR3 contains 13 residues. Germline V gives CDR1 MNHNY, CDR2 SVGAGI (reference sequence). Trimming at V came to 6 bases and at J to 1 base, leaving 3 bases not matched to a gene. The CDR3 region has the DNA TGTGCCAGCAGCCGGGGACAGTCCTACGAGCAGTACTTC. Translation: CASSRGQSYEQYF.

This sequence joins TRBV10-3 and TRBJ2-5; no definite D call. Germline CDR1 ENHRY, CDR2 SYGVKD. The CDR3 contains 11 residues. V lost 10 bases and J lost 1, with 7 bases in between. In DNA, the CDR3 is TGTGCCACCAGCGTCCAAGAGACCCAGTACTTC. Its protein is CATSVQETQYF.

The chain recombines TRBV25-1 with TRBJ2-1, with D uncertain. Germline V lookup: CDR1 MGHDK, CDR2 SYGVNS. V was trimmed by 2 bases and J by 10 bases, leaving 6 bases between them. CDR3 length: 11 residues. The CDR3 loop reads CASSEAREQFF. For the CDR3, the DNA is TGTGCCAGCAGTGAAGCTAGAGAGCAGTTCTTC.

This rearrangement joins TRBV19 to TRBJ2-1; TRBD1 might be the D (5 bases). The CDR3 is 15 amino acids. V lost 7 bases to trimming and J lost 10 bases, with 23 bases between them. Germline CDR1 LNHDA, CDR2 SQIVND (reference sequence). The DNA of the CDR3 is TGTGCCAGTACTTACAGCCAGGACAATGATCAAGAGCAGTTCTTC. Amino acid sequence: CASTYSQDNDQEQFF.

The chain is built from TRBV28 and TRBJ1-2, with D maybe TRBD1 (5 bases). Germline CDR1 is MDHEN and CDR2 is SYDVKM. Trimming left V 6 bases short and J 6 bases short, with 17 bases between. The CDR3 covers 14 residues. Here the CDR3 DNA reads TGTGCCAGCAGGGAAGAGGTGGGGGGGGATGGCTACACCTTC. This translates into CASREEVGGDGYTF.

As to this clone: Distinct nucleotide sequences in the sample also encode this CDR3. This sequence joins TRBV2 and TRBJ1-5; TRBD1 is a possible D gene (5 bases). Per germline, CDR1 SNHLY and CDR2 FYNNEI. CDR3 size: 16 residues. Trimming left V 2 bases short and J 1 base short, with 12 bases between. In DNA, the CDR3 is TGTGCCAGCAGTGAATGGGGGGTAAAGAGCAATCAGCCCCAGCATTTT. It specifies CASSEWGVKSNQPQHF. The full variable domain, its missing parts supplied by reference TRBV2 and TRBJ1-5, is EPEVTQTPSHQVTQMGQEVILRCVPISNHLYFYWYRQILGQKVEFLVSFYNNEISEKSEIFDDQFSVERPDGSNFTLKIRSTKLEDSAMYFCASSEWGVKSNQPQHFGDGTRLSIL.

V usage is TRBV10-1 and J usage is TRBJ2-1; perhaps TRBD1 as D (6 bases). Germline CDR1 and CDR2: WNHNN and SYGVQD (reference sequence). The CDR3 spans 14 residues. The V end lost 3 bases, the J end lost 10 bases, and 16 bases lay between the germline ends. CDR3 bases: TGCGCCAGCAGTGAACGGTTCCAGGGGTCCGAGCAGTTCTTC. Translated: CASSERFQGSEQFF.

The chain joins TRBV7-9 to TRBJ2-2, with D tentatively TRBD2 (5 bases). The V end lost 4 bases, the J end lost 1 base, and 10 bases lay between the germline ends. CDR1 is SEHNR, CDR2 FQNEAQ, per germline (reference sequence). CDR3 length: 15 residues. The CDR3 spells CASSSTRGNTGELFF. Written as DNA, the CDR3 is TGTGCCAGCAGCTCCACCCGGGGGAACACCGGGGAGCTGTTTTTT.

Regarding this clone: A junction boundary mismatches the germline segment, possibly from a read error. Additional DNA sequences in this sample encode the identical CDR3. The chain carries TRBV6-6 and TRBJ2-6; D is perhaps TRBD1 (6 bases). This CDR3 region has 13 residues. Germline V gene lookup returns CDR1 MNHNY and CDR2 SVGAGI (reference sequence). In DNA, the CDR3 is TGTGCCGGCTACAGGGCTGGGGCCAACGTCCTAACTTTC. Its translation is CAGYRAGANVLTF.

The rearrangement uses TRBV6-1 and TRBJ1-1, with 11 bases matching TRBD1. Germline CDR1 reads MNHNS; CDR2 reads SASEGT. V lost 5 bases, J lost 1 base, and 3 bases stayed unmatched. The CDR3 contains 15 residues. CDR3 amino acids: CASSWTGGRNTEAFF. Written as DNA, the CDR3 is TGTGCCAGCAGTTGGACAGGGGGCAGGAACACTGAAGCTTTCTTT.

The rearrangement links TRBV4-1 to TRBJ2-7; 8 bases fit TRBD1. CDR1 is MGHRA, CDR2 YSYEKL, per germline. This CDR3 has 17 residues. V was pared by 4 bases and J by 0 bases, with 11 bases of the junction left unmatched. CDR3 sequence reads: CASSRLGQAQSSYEQYF. CDR3 DNA: TGCGCCAGCAGCCGCCTGGGACAGGCTCAGAGCTCCTACGAGCAGTACTTC.

This sequence joins TRBV19 and TRBJ1-3; D unclear. This CDR3 is 14 amino acids long. V lost 7 bases and J lost 6, with 16 bases in between. CDR1 is LNHDA and CDR2 is SQIVND in the germline V gene (reference sequence). The CDR3 here is CASNRYFTENTIYF. The CDR3, as DNA: TGTGCCAGTAATAGGTATTTTACAGAAAACACCATATATTTT.

The chain employs TRBV10-3 and TRBJ2-1, with D possibly TRBD1 on 6 matching bases. Germline CDR1 ENHRY, CDR2 SYGVKD. V was pared by 2 bases and J by 6 bases, with 14 bases between. This CDR3 is built from 15 residues. In DNA form, the CDR3 reads TGTGCCATCAGTGAGGGTTCGGTAGGGGGCAATGAGCAGTTCTTC. As protein: CAISEGSVGGNEQFF.

The chain couples TRBV6-1 to TRBJ1-1; TRBD1 matches 8 bases. The trim removed 5 bases at V and 4 bases at J, leaving 3 bases unmatched. Germline assignment: CDR1 MNHNS and CDR2 SASEGT. This CDR3 comprises 13 residues. CDR3 region: CASSRDRGTEAFF. The DNA of the CDR3 is TGTGCCAGCAGTCGCGACAGGGGCACTGAAGCTTTCTTT.

This sequence joins TRBV11-2 and TRBJ1-2; 10 bases agree with TRBD1. V was clipped by 0 bases and J by 8 bases; unmatched bases: 3. In germline, CDR1 is SGHAT, CDR2 FQNNGV. CDR3 size: 14 residues. The CDR3: CASSLDGQGGGYTF. DNA of the CDR3: TGTGCCAGCAGCTTAGATGGACAGGGGGGCGGCTACACCTTC.

This clone was observed a single time. This sequence joins TRBV28 and TRBJ1-5, with a possible D match to TRBD1 (6 bases). This CDR3 is 16 amino acids long. Trimming left V 6 bases short and J 2 bases short, with 17 bases between. The germline V gene has CDR1 MDHEN and CDR2 SYDVKM. The CDR3 protein is CASRPTGMGGNQPQHF. Written as DNA, the CDR3 is TGTGCCAGCAGGCCTACAGGGATGGGGGGCAATCAGCCCCAGCATTTT. Full variable domain (rest looked up from reference TRBV28 and TRBJ1-5): DVKVTQSSRYLVKRTGEKVFLECVQDMDHENMFWYRQDPGLGLRLIYFSYDVKMKEKGDIPEGYSVSREKKERFSLILESASTNQTSMYLCASRPTGMGGNQPQHFGDGTRLSIL.

V is TRBV7-9 and J is TRBJ1-5; no definite D call. Germline V CDR1 and CDR2: SEHNR, FQNEAQ (reference sequence). Deletions cut 5 bases from V and 0 bases from J, with 11 bases between. CDR3 length equals 15 residues. CDR3 protein: CASSLTTGSNQPQHF. The CDR3 DNA follows: TGTGCCAGCAGCCTAACGACGGGTAGCAATCAGCCCCAGCATTTT.

This clone showed up just once. The V and J genes are TRBV10-3 and TRBJ2-5, with 14 bases lining up with TRBD2. CDR1 is ENHRY and CDR2 is SYGVKD in the germline V gene. The J segment lost 7 bases and the V segment lost 10 bases, leaving 11 bases of the junction unmatched. This CDR3 has 15 residues. The CDR3 DNA reads as TGTGCCACGGGTGGGACTAGCGGGAGAAAGGCGACCCAGTACTTC. Protein: CATGGTSGRKATQYF.

The rearrangement uses TRBV6-6 and TRBJ1-2, with TRBD1 as a possible D gene (6 bases). Germline loops: CDR1 MNHNY, CDR2 SVGAGI (reference sequence). V was clipped by 9 bases and J by 2 bases, with 13 bases between them. The CDR3 contains 13 residues. CDR3 loop: CASSGVGNYGYTF. The CDR3 nucleotides read TGTGCCAGTTCAGGGGTCGGGAACTATGGCTACACCTTC.

This clone occurred once. The chain recombines TRBV6-6 with TRBJ2-5; 7 bases map to TRBD1. V shed 7 bases, J shed 2 bases, and the junction held 7 bases outside the gene matches. The CDR3 is 14 residues long. CDR1 and CDR2 from the germline V gene are MNHNY and SVGAGI (reference sequence). The CDR3 DNA reads as TGTGCCAGCAAACCGGGACAGCTACAAGAGACCCAGTACTTC. This codes for CASKPGQLQETQYF.

The chain combines TRBV29-1 with TRBJ2-3; D possibly corresponds to TRBD2 (5 bases). Germline V gene data show CDR1 as SQVTM and CDR2 as ANQGSEA. V lost 7 bases, J lost 2 bases, and 10 bases lay in between. CDR3 size: 12 residues. CDR3 in amino acids: CSGSGFTDTQYF. The CDR3 bases are TGCAGCGGGAGCGGATTCACAGATACGCAGTATTTT.

This sequence joins TRBV6-5 and TRBJ2-2; tentative D call: TRBD1 (6 bases). Germline CDR1 is MNHEY and CDR2 is SVGAGI. The CDR3 sequence is 16 residues long. Trimming shortened V by 4 bases and J by 0 bases, and 12 bases separated the two germline ends. CDR3 bases: TGTGCCAGCAGTTTCCGGACAGACGCGAACACCGGGGAGCTGTTTTTT. Translating it yields CASSFRTDANTGELFF.

This chain connects TRBV29-1 to TRBJ1-6, with 10 bases fitting TRBD1. The CDR3 is 13 residues long. With 7 bases clipped from V and 7 bases from J, the junction kept 4 bases outside the gene matches. Germline assignment: CDR1 SQVTM and CDR2 ANQGSEA. CDR3 loop: CSAGTGANSPLHF. The DNA of the CDR3 is TGCAGCGCCGGGACAGGGGCGAATTCACCCCTCCACTTT.

The rearrangement uses TRBV7-9 and TRBJ2-1; 7 bases align to TRBD2. V lost 5 bases to trimming and J lost 6 bases; unmatched junction nucleotides: 10. Germline assignment: CDR1 SEHNR and CDR2 FQNEAQ (reference sequence). This CDR3 is 15 amino acids long. The CDR3 region has the DNA TGTGCCAGCAGCCCGCCAGCGGGAAAAGGCAATGAGCAGTTCTTC. Amino acid sequence: CASSPPAGKGNEQFF.

This clone has more than one count but fewer than ten. This chain uses TRBV10-1 with TRBJ1-4; no reliable D call. Germline lookup yields CDR1 WNHNN and CDR2 SYGVQD (reference sequence). The CDR3 is 14 amino acids. V dropped 5 bases and J dropped 0 bases, with 7 bases sitting between them. CDR3 in DNA: TGCGCCAGCAGTTTGACTGCAACTAATGAAAAACTGTTTTTT. Translated: CASSLTATNEKLFF.

The rearrangement links TRBV7-9 to TRBJ2-1; TRBD2 matches 11 bases. The ends lost 3 bases at V and 8 bases at J; junction bases unmatched: 9. The CDR3 extends over 16 amino acids. CDR1 and CDR2 from the germline V gene are SEHNR and FQNEAQ (reference sequence). CDR3 sequence reads: CASSLVSGGARDEQFF. In DNA, the CDR3 is TGTGCCAGCAGCTTGGTTAGCGGGGGGGCCAGGGATGAGCAGTTCTTC.